One and the same sample provided the 25 T cell receptor beta chains below, sequenced in a study of T cells in Graves' hyperthyroidism and ophthalmopathy. Amplified regions were TCR beta CDR3 sequences from RNA transcripts. TCR CDR3 underwent first-round RT-PCR with the HTBI primer set. TCRdb reprocessed the multiplex PCR reads via MiXCR and lists one record per CDR3 protein. The profile shows about 540,000 distinct CDR3 sequences, 35% to 55% of them singletons. Sequencing was carried out using peripheral blood or thyroid tissue (not recorded which). The receptor source for this set is a young woman with Graves' hyperthyroidism.

The genes are TRBV2 and TRBJ1-3; D is unclear. There are 13 residues in the CDR3. The germline V and J ends were trimmed by 7 bases and 3 bases, with 10 bases remaining between them. From germline, CDR1 is SNHLY and CDR2 FYNNEI. In DNA form, the CDR3 reads TGTGCCAGCAAATCGGAATATGGAAACACCATATATTTT. Encoded protein: CASKSEYGNTIYF.

This clonotype was recorded many times. The rearrangement links TRBV6-4 to TRBJ1-5; D possibly corresponds to TRBD1 (5 bases). There are 13 residues in the CDR3. Trimming stripped 4 bases from V and 4 bases from J, with 8 bases between. Germline CDR1 reads MRHNA; CDR2 reads SNTAGT. Here the CDR3 reads CASSVGENQPQHF. The DNA of the CDR3 is TGTGCCAGCAGTGTAGGGGAAAATCAGCCCCAGCATTTT.

The chain joins TRBV20-1 to TRBJ1-1; tentatively, D is TRBD1 (6 bases). The CDR3 consists of 14 residues. Germline V gene sequence: CDR1 DFQATT, CDR2 SNEGSKA (reference sequence). V dropped 2 bases and J dropped 7 bases, with 17 bases sitting between them. The chain's CDR3 is CSARHTDRRGEAFF. The CDR3 DNA reads as TGCAGTGCTAGACACACTGACAGGCGGGGTGAAGCTTTCTTT.

In this sample, this clonotype turned up many times. The chain joins TRBV7-9 to TRBJ1-5; maybe TRBD1 (5 bases). V lost 8 bases, J lost 7 bases, and 15 bases lay in between. The CDR3 extends over 13 amino acids. The germline V gene encodes CDR1 SEHNR and CDR2 FQNEAQ (reference sequence). CDR3 protein: CASGEPGHQPQHF. DNA for the CDR3: TGTGCCAGCGGCGAACCAGGGCACCAGCCCCAGCATTTT.

This clonotype was recorded only once. The V gene is TRBV2, the J gene TRBJ2-2, with 11 bases lining up with TRBD1. The V gene's germline CDR1 is SNHLY and CDR2 FYNNEI. V shed 6 bases and J 0 bases; nucleotides not matched to a gene: 3. The CDR3 is made up of 16 amino acids. The CDR3 loop reads CASSRDRGTNTGELFF. The CDR3 nucleotides are TGTGCCAGCAGCCGGGACAGGGGGACGAACACCGGGGAGCTGTTTTTT.

The DNA of the CDR3 is TGTGCCACCAGTGATGCGGGACCTATGGATGGCTACACCTTC. As protein: CATSDAGPMDGYTF. The chain couples TRBV24-1 to TRBJ1-2, with a weak D call TRBD1 (5 bases). The V gene lost 3 bases and the J gene lost 6 bases, with 13 bases spanning the gap. There are 14 residues in the CDR3. CDR1 and CDR2 (germline): KGHDR, SFDVKD.

The gene calls are TRBV2 and TRBJ1-1, with TRBD1 identical over 7 bases. Germline V CDR1 and CDR2: SNHLY, FYNNEI. The CDR3 totals 15 residues. The V segment lost 6 bases and the J segment 4 bases; nucleotides outside the gene matches: 11. The CDR3 protein is CASSSWRGPGTEAFF. Written as DNA, the CDR3 is TGTGCCAGCAGCTCGTGGAGGGGGCCGGGCACTGAAGCTTTCTTT.

The chain uses TRBV7-9 and TRBJ1-1, with D perhaps matching TRBD1 (5 bases). Germline V lookup: CDR1 SEHNR, CDR2 FQNEAQ (reference sequence). The CDR3 is 15 amino acids. Trimming removed 5 bases at V and 0 bases at J, with 13 bases between. The DNA for the CDR3 is TGTGCCAGCAGCCCGGGGACCGAATTGAACACTGAAGCTTTCTTT. This sequence encodes CASSPGTELNTEAFF.

The chain uses TRBV7-9 and TRBJ1-1; 7 nucleotides line up with TRBD1. Per germline, CDR1 SEHNR and CDR2 FQNEAQ (reference sequence). The CDR3 totals 14 residues. V dropped 8 bases and J dropped 4; count of bases not matched to a gene: 10. The DNA for the CDR3 is TGTGCCAGCGTTAGGGGGCAAAGAGGCACTGAAGCTTTCTTT. This gives the protein CASVRGQRGTEAFF.

This clonotype has just a few counts. The chain combines TRBV20-1 with TRBJ1-1; D is uncertain. Germline V CDR1 and CDR2: DFQATT, SNEGSKA (reference sequence). CDR3 length: 14 residues. V dropped 0 bases and J dropped 3 bases, with 11 bases sitting between them. CDR3 DNA sequence: TGCAGTGCTAGAGATCGGGTTGCGGACACTGAAGCTTTCTTT. As protein: CSARDRVADTEAFF.

A single count supports this clonotype. A much larger clone is a single base away; this may be a read error. The chain has TRBV10-3 and TRBJ1-3; D not resolved. V dropped 4 bases and J dropped 3 bases, with 7 bases sitting between them. This CDR3 spans 13 amino acids. From germline, CDR1 is ENHRY and CDR2 SYGVKD. CDR3 nucleotide sequence: TGTGCCATCAGTGCCCGCTTTGGAAACACCATATATTTT. It specifies CAISARFGNTIYF.

This clonotype has at least ten counts. The chain employs TRBV7-9 and TRBJ1-6; 8 positions agree with TRBD1. V was pared by 1 base and J by 9 bases, with 5 bases of the junction left unmatched. CDR3 length: 15 amino acids. Germline loops: CDR1 SEHNR, CDR2 FQNEAQ (reference sequence). CDR3: CASSLVRGQASPLHF. DNA of the CDR3: TGTGCCAGCAGCTTAGTTAGGGGACAGGCTTCACCCCTCCACTTT.

This clonotype was picked up a small number of times. The chain joins TRBV20-1 to TRBJ1-2; 10 bases align to TRBD1. Germline values: CDR1 DFQATT, CDR2 SNEGSKA (reference sequence). The CDR3 totals 13 residues. Trimming removed 1 base from V and 6 bases from J; junction bases left unmatched: 2. The CDR3 DNA is TGCAGTGCTAGAGCGGACAGGGGGAATGGCTACACCTTC. Translating it yields CSARADRGNGYTF.

The chain has TRBV20-1 and TRBJ2-7, with D tentatively TRBD1 (6 bases). The CDR3 covers 15 residues. CDR1 DFQATT and CDR2 SNEGSKA come from the germline V gene (reference sequence). V was trimmed by 3 bases and J by 2 bases, leaving 17 bases between them. CDR3 amino acids: CSARGATGTAYEQYF. The CDR3 nucleotides read TGCAGTGCTAGGGGGGCGACAGGAACAGCCTACGAGCAGTACTTC.

This clonotype was seen ten or more times. This chain joins TRBV10-3 and TRBJ1-5, with no clear D. Germline V gene sequence: CDR1 ENHRY, CDR2 SYGVKD. V was pared by 10 bases and J by 1 base, with 8 bases between. The CDR3 consists of 12 residues. The CDR3 loop is CASLGSNQPQHF. CDR3 in DNA: TGTGCCAGCTTGGGGAGCAATCAGCCCCAGCATTTT.

The chain joins TRBV7-2 to TRBJ1-1; possible D gene TRBD1, 5 bases. The V end was cut by 4 bases, the J end by 8 bases, with 5 bases between. Germline values: CDR1 SGHTA, CDR2 FQGNSA. This CDR3 region has 10 residues. Written as DNA, the CDR3 is TGTGCCAGCAGCTACAGGGAAGCTTTCTTT. Translation gives CASSYREAFF.

Concerning this clonotype: A single base separates this from a much larger clone, so it may be a read error. This sequence joins TRBV2 and TRBJ1-1; D not resolved. The germline CDR1 and CDR2 sequences are SNHLY and FYNNEI. V was pared by 8 bases and J by 11 bases, with 21 bases between. This CDR3 region has 13 residues. The CDR3 reads CASDLSAWTWAFF. The CDR3 nucleotides are TGTGCCAGCGACTTATCAGCTTGGACTTGGGCTTTCTTT.

The chain employs TRBV7-7 and TRBJ2-5; 9 bases fit TRBD2. The CDR3 length is 12 residues. The germline V gene encodes CDR1 SSHAT and CDR2 FNYEAQ (reference sequence). The CDR3 DNA reads TGTGCTAGAGCGGGAGGTCCAGAGACCCAGTACTTC. Protein product: CARAGGPETQYF.

The CDR3 region has the DNA TGTGCCAGCAGCCACCCCGGGGGGGAACTTGAAAAACTGTTTTTT. Protein product: CASSHPGGELEKLFF. The chain employs TRBV9 and TRBJ1-4; TRBD1 might be the D (5 bases). CDR3 length equals 15 residues. Trimming removed 4 bases at V and 7 bases at J, with 17 bases between. In germline, CDR1 is SGDLS, CDR2 YYNGEE.

This clonotype appeared a few times. The chain carries TRBV5-6 and TRBJ2-6; unclear D gene. This CDR3 comprises 13 residues. Germline-derived CDR1 and CDR2 are SGHDT and YYEEEE. Trimming cost V 10 bases and J 4 bases, with 12 bases left between them. The CDR3, as DNA: TGTGCCTCATCTACTCGGGGGGCCAACGTCCTGACTTTC. Protein: CASSTRGANVLTF.

This clonotype was counted a few times. The gene calls are TRBV5-8 and TRBJ1-1; the D is unclear. The CDR3 loop spans 13 amino acids. Deletions cut 0 bases from V and 11 bases from J, with 14 bases between. The germline V gene encodes CDR1 SGHTS and CDR2 YDEGEE. The CDR3 DNA sequence: TGTGCCAGCAGCTTGGACGGGAAAAGTAGGGCTTTCTTT. Its protein product is CASSLDGKSRAFF.

This clonotype was seen ten or more times. CDR3 bases: TGTGCCAGCCTTGCTAGCGATCCGCCCTACGAGCAGTACTTC. This sequence encodes CASLASDPPYEQYF. The chain joins TRBV2 to TRBJ2-7, with D possibly being TRBD2 (6 bases). Trimming took off 8 bases at V and 2 bases at J, with 16 bases between the two ends. The CDR3 has 14 amino acids. Germline V gene lookup returns CDR1 SNHLY and CDR2 FYNNEI.

Ten or more counts support this clonotype. CDR3 in DNA: TGTGCCAGCAGCCCTCTGGCAGTGGGCTACACCTTC. Encoded protein: CASSPLAVGYTF. The chain has TRBV7-2 and TRBJ1-2; D uncertain. Germline lookup yields CDR1 SGHTA and CDR2 FQGNSA. CDR3 size: 12 residues. The V end lost 5 bases, the J end lost 8 bases, and 12 bases lay between the germline ends.

The CDR3 loop is CSQKDRAEDYGYTF. For the CDR3, the DNA is TGCAGCCAAAAGGACAGGGCAGAAGACTATGGCTACACCTTC. This chain joins TRBV29-1 and TRBJ1-2; 8 positions match TRBD1. This CDR3 contains 14 residues. Trimming removed 8 bases from V and 3 bases from J; junction bases left unmatched: 11. Germline lookup yields CDR1 SQVTM and CDR2 ANQGSEA. Together with reference TRBV29-1 and TRBJ1-2, the CDR3 gives the full variable domain: SAVISQKPSRDICQRGTSLTIQCQVDSQVTMMFWYRQQPGQSLTLIATANQGSEATYESGFVIDKFPISRPNLTFSTLTVSNMSPEDSSIYLCSQKDRAEDYGYTFGSGTRLTVV.

The J gene is TRBJ1-1, the V gene TRBV12-3 or TRBV12-4; no firm D call. V was pared by 7 bases and J by 1 base, with 10 bases between. The CDR3 totals 13 residues. This CDR3 is CASTQPGNTEAFF. DNA for the CDR3: TGTGCCAGCACCCAACCAGGGAACACTGAAGCTTTCTTT.